Included here is one T cell receptor beta chain sequence, with context. This entry comes from a study of blood T cell repertoires in COVID-19. Study-wide background: T cells, B-cell-depleted T cells, or PBMCs supplied cDNA or gDNA.

CDR1 is SGDLS, CDR2 YYNGEE, per germline. Trimming removed 0 bases from V and 4 bases from J, with 20 bases in between. There are 18 residues in the CDR3. Original processing notes: Amplification from reference gene primers served as the basis for estimated nucleated cell counts. Repertoires were generated with immunoSEQ multiplex PCR, while TCRdb's copy carries only in-frame clones and drops some. That table supplies the V and J calls and clone size; D and trimming were determined from the DNA. Altogether 300,000 to 400,000 clones are present, around 87% being singletons, with the ten largest covering over 2%.

The rearrangement uses TRBV9 and TRBJ2-1; D not resolved. This sequence originates from a woman aged 55 to 70 with COVID-19, enrolled during active disease. Sample: peripheral blood. The CDR3 protein is CASSVGPLTGVSYNEQFF. The CDR3, as DNA: TGTGCCAGCAGCGTAGGACCCCTAACGGGTGTATCTTACAATGAGCAGTTCTTC.